Below are 17 T cell receptor beta chains sequenced from a single sample in a study of blood T cell repertoires in COVID-19. Libraries were prepared by immunoSEQ multiplex PCR; TCRdb keeps only in-frame clonotypes and omits some of them. Here the sample spans 70,000 to 90,000 clones, around 82% being singletons. Input material: peripheral blood. These receptor sequences come from a woman of 80 years or more with acute or convalescent COVID-19.

CDR3 DNA: TGCGCCAGCAGCTTGAGCGGGAGCACGAATGAGCAGTTCTTC. Its protein is CASSLSGSTNEQFF. The chain is built from TRBV5-1 and TRBJ2-1; 8 bases map to TRBD2. The trim removed 1 base at V and 7 bases at J, leaving 4 bases unmatched. The CDR3 sequence is 14 residues long. The germline V gene has CDR1 SGHRS and CDR2 YFSETQ.

V and J are TRBV24-1 and TRBJ2-2, with 8 bases aligning to TRBD2. The CDR3 is 14 residues long. The ends lost 4 bases at V and 5 bases at J; junction bases unmatched: 2. The germline CDR1 and CDR2 sequences are KGHDR and SFDVKD. The CDR3, as DNA: TGTGCCACCAGTGACTCGGGAGGGACCGGGGAGCTGTTTTTT. Translated: CATSDSGGTGELFF.

V gene TRBV19 combines with J gene TRBJ2-1, with a possible D match to TRBD1 (5 bases). V lost 6 bases to trimming and J lost 10 bases, with 16 bases between them. Germline V gives CDR1 LNHDA, CDR2 SQIVND (reference sequence). The CDR3 has 13 amino acids. This chain's CDR3 is CASRITWQGEQFF. The CDR3 DNA reads as TGTGCCAGTAGGATAACGTGGCAGGGAGAGCAGTTCTTC. Full variable domain (missing parts from reference TRBV19 and TRBJ2-1): DGGITQSPKYLFRKEGQNVTLSCEQNLNHDAMYWYRQDPGQGLRLIYYSQIVNDFQKGDIAEGYSVSREKKESFPLTVTSAQKNPTAFYLCASRITWQGEQFFGPGTRLTVL.

The chain carries TRBV28 and TRBJ1-5, with TRBD1 matching 8 bases. CDR3 length equals 17 residues. J gave up 3 bases and V 6 bases, and 13 bases lay outside the gene matches. Germline V gene lookup returns CDR1 MDHEN and CDR2 SYDVKM. Written as DNA, the CDR3 is TGTGCCAGCAGGGGGTGGACAGGGTTAGGGCACAATCAGCCCCAGCATTTT. This sequence encodes CASRGWTGLGHNQPQHF. Complete variable domain (other parts from reference TRBV28 and TRBJ1-5): DVKVTQSSRYLVKRTGEKVFLECVQDMDHENMFWYRQDPGLGLRLIYFSYDVKMKEKGDIPEGYSVSREKKERFSLILESASTNQTSMYLCASRGWTGLGHNQPQHFGDGTRLSIL.

This clone was counted a single time. V gene TRBV7-6 combines with J gene TRBJ2-1, with 11 bases lining up with TRBD2. J was trimmed by 12 bases and V by 5 bases; bases with no gene match: 12. Germline V lookup: CDR1 SGHVS, CDR2 FNYEAQ. The CDR3 consists of 15 residues. CDR3 nucleotides: TGTGCCAGCAGCGCCGGGACTAGCGGCCTCCAAGGGCAGTTCTTC. Protein: CASSAGTSGLQGQFF.

This clone was detected a few times. The CDR3 nucleotides read TGCGCCAGCAGCCAAGAGAGGGGGCTTGACTACGAGCAGTACTTC. Its protein product is CASSQERGLDYEQYF. The rearrangement uses TRBV4-1 and TRBJ2-7; 7 bases line up with TRBD1. This CDR3 comprises 15 residues. The V gene's germline CDR1 is MGHRA and CDR2 YSYEKL. V was clipped by 0 bases and J by 3 bases; unmatched bases: 5.

The CDR3 protein is CAWTFRDRGHEQYF. DNA for the CDR3: TGTGCCTGGACATTCCGGGACAGGGGGCACGAGCAGTACTTC. The J gene is TRBJ2-7, the V gene TRBV30, with 12 positions matching TRBD1. CDR3 length: 14 residues. The germline V gene has CDR1 GTSNPN and CDR2 SVGIG (reference sequence). The junction had 6 bases not matched to a gene; V was cut back by 4 bases and J by 5 bases.

The gene calls are TRBV19 and TRBJ1-1; D gene uncertain. Germline assignment: CDR1 LNHDA and CDR2 SQIVND (reference sequence). The CDR3 runs to 14 residues. V dropped 3 bases and J dropped 1 base, with 9 bases sitting between them. The CDR3 here is CASSIRDSNTEAFF. CDR3 coding DNA: TGTGCCAGTAGTATCCGGGATTCGAACACTGAAGCTTTCTTT.

V is TRBV19 and J is TRBJ1-6; TRBD1 aligns across 7 bases. CDR3 length: 15 amino acids. From germline, CDR1 is LNHDA and CDR2 SQIVND (reference sequence). Trimming removed 4 bases from V and 8 bases from J; junction bases left unmatched: 8. In DNA form, the CDR3 reads TGTGCCAGTAGTACCGCCGGGACAGCAGATTCACCCCTCCACTTT. Encoded protein: CASSTAGTADSPLHF. The whole variable domain, filled in from reference TRBV19 and TRBJ1-6, reads DGGITQSPKYLFRKEGQNVTLSCEQNLNHDAMYWYRQDPGQGLRLIYYSQIVNDFQKGDIAEGYSVSREKKESFPLTVTSAQKNPTAFYLCASSTAGTADSPLHFGNGTRLTVT.

V usage is TRBV12-5 and J usage is TRBJ2-3; 9 nucleotides align to TRBD2. CDR1 is LGHNT, CDR2 FRNRAP, per germline. The CDR3 spans 14 residues. With V trimmed by 7 bases and J by 6 bases, 8 bases remained unmatched. CDR3 bases: TGTGCTAGTGATGCGGGGGGGGCAAGGGATACGCAGTATTTT. Amino acids: CASDAGGARDTQYF.

The chain links TRBV28 to TRBJ2-7; 7 nucleotides agree with TRBD2. Germline V gene data show CDR1 as MDHEN and CDR2 as SYDVKM. The junction had 17 bases not matched to a gene; V was cut back by 11 bases and J by 7 bases. The CDR3 is 14 amino acids. This chain's CDR3 is CASWGGGRSGEQYF. The CDR3 region has the DNA TGTGCCTCATGGGGAGGCGGGAGATCGGGGGAGCAGTACTTC.

The rearrangement links TRBV24-1 to TRBJ1-2, with D uncertain. The V end lost 2 bases, the J end lost 2 bases, and 8 bases lay between the germline ends. Looked up from germline, CDR1 is KGHDR and CDR2 is SFDVKD. The CDR3 has 14 residues. CDR3 protein: CATSDSGKNYGYTF. The CDR3, as DNA: TGTGCCACCAGTGATTCCGGGAAAAACTATGGCTACACCTTC.

The rearrangement joins TRBV15 to TRBJ2-3; 8 positions match TRBD2. Germline values: CDR1 LNHNV, CDR2 YYDKDF (reference sequence). The V and J ends lost 2 bases and 4 bases, in that order; junction bases with no gene match: 5. The CDR3 totals 15 residues. CDR3 DNA sequence: TGTGCCACCAGCAGATCCGGGGGGGAGGCAGATACGCAGTATTTT. Translating it yields CATSRSGGEADTQYF.

This chain links TRBV6-6 with TRBJ2-3; TRBD1 matches at 10 bases. Germline V gene sequence: CDR1 MNHNY, CDR2 SVGAGI (reference sequence). The CDR3 sequence is 15 residues long. V trimming: 6 bases; J trimming: 2 bases; junction bases outside the gene matches: 5. The CDR3: CASRPGQGPTDTQYF. CDR3 sequence (DNA): TGTGCCAGCAGACCGGGACAGGGGCCCACAGATACGCAGTATTTT.

The V call is TRBV3-1 (or the pseudogene TRBV3-2), the J call TRBJ2-5; TRBD2 agrees at 13 bases. The CDR3 contains 16 residues. Germline V gene sequence: CDR1 LGHDT, CDR2 YNNKEL (reference sequence). The V segment lost 4 bases and the J segment 5 bases; nucleotides outside the gene matches: 7. The CDR3 reads CASSPLGLAGKETQYF. CDR3 nucleotides: TGTGCCAGCAGCCCCCTGGGACTAGCGGGGAAGGAGACCCAGTACTTC.

This clone was seen a single time. V is TRBV6-5 and J is TRBJ1-5, with 9 bases matching TRBD1. Germline-derived CDR1 and CDR2 are MNHEY and SVGAGI. This CDR3 has 15 amino acids. J lost 3 bases, V lost 6 bases, and 6 bases had no gene match. DNA for the CDR3: TGTGCCAGCAGGGGGACAGGGTGGAACAATCAGCCCCAGCATTTT. Protein product: CASRGTGWNNQPQHF.

The chain links TRBV3-1 (or the pseudogene TRBV3-2) to TRBJ1-4; D is possibly TRBD1 (6 bases). The CDR3 length is 16 residues. Germline CDR1 reads LGHDT; CDR2 reads YNNKEL (reference sequence). Trimming cost V 1 base and J 7 bases, with 16 bases left between them. CDR3: CASSQGGGPRGEKLFF. CDR3 bases: TGTGCCAGCAGCCAAGGGGGGGGGCCCCGGGGTGAAAAACTGTTTTTT.